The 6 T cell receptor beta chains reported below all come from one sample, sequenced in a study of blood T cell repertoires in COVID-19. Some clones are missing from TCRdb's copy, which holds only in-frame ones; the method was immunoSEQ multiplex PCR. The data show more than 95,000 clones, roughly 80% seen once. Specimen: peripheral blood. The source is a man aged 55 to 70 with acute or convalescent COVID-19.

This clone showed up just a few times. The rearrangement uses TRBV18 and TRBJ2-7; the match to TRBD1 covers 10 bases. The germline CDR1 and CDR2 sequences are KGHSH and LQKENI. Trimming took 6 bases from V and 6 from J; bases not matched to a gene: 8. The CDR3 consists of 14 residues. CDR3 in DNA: TGTGCCAGCTCCCAACGGGACAGGGGAGTCGAGCAGTACTTC. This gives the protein CASSQRDRGVEQYF.

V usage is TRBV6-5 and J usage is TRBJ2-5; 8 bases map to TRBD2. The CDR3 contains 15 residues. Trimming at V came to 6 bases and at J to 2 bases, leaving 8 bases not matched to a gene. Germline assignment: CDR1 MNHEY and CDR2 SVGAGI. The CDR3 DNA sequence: TGTGCCAGCAGAACAAACCAGCGGGGGCAAGAGACCCAGTACTTC. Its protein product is CASRTNQRGQETQYF.

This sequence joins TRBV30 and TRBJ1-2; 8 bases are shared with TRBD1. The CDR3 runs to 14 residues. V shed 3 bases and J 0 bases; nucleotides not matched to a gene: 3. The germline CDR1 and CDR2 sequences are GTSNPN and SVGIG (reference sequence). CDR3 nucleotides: TGTGCCTGGAGATCGGGACAGGCTAACTATGGCTACACCTTC. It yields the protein CAWRSGQANYGYTF. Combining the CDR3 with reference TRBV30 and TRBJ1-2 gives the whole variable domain SQTIHQWPATLVQPVGSPLSLECTVEGTSNPNLYWYRQAAGRGLQLLFYSVGIGQISSEVPQNLSASRPQDRQFILSSKKLLLSDSGFYLCAWRSGQANYGYTFGSGTRLTVV.

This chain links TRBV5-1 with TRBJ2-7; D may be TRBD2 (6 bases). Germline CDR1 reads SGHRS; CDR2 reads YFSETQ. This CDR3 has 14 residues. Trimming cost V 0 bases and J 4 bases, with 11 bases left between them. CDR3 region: CASSLVGSQYEQYF. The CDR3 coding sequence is TGCGCCAGCAGCTTGGTCGGGAGCCAGTACGAGCAGTACTTC.

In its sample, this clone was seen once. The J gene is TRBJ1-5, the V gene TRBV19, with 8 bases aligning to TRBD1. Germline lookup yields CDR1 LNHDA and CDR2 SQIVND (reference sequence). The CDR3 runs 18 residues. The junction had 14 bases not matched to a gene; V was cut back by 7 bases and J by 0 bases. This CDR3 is CASNPRSRTGTSNQPQHF. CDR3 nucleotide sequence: TGTGCCAGTAACCCTAGGTCCCGGACAGGGACTAGCAATCAGCCCCAGCATTTT. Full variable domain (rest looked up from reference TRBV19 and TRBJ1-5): DGGITQSPKYLFRKEGQNVTLSCEQNLNHDAMYWYRQDPGQGLRLIYYSQIVNDFQKGDIAEGYSVSREKKESFPLTVTSAQKNPTAFYLCASNPRSRTGTSNQPQHFGDGTRLSIL.

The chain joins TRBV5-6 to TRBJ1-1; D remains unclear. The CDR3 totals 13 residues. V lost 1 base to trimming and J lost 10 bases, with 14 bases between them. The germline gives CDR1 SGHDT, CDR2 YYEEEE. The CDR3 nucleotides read TGTGCCAGCAGCTTGAGAGGTCCTAATGTAGCTTTCTTT. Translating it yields CASSLRGPNVAFF.